Presented here are 14 T cell receptor beta chains from one specimen sequenced in a study of blood T cell repertoires in COVID-19. Sequencing was performed with immunoSEQ multiplex PCR; in TCRdb, only in-frame clones are kept and a portion is missing. The sample records about 210,000 clones, 92% being singletons. The sample was peripheral blood. These receptors all come from a man aged 25-45 years with acute or convalescent COVID-19.

The chain uses TRBV19 and TRBJ1-1, with D possibly matching TRBD1 (6 bases). The CDR3 extends over 12 amino acids. Germline CDR1 and CDR2: LNHDA and SQIVND (reference sequence). This chain's CDR3 is CATHTGFAEAFF. In nucleotides, the CDR3 is TGTGCAACACACACAGGGTTCGCTGAAGCTTTCTTT.

The chain recombines TRBV5-1 with TRBJ2-7; the D gene is possibly TRBD2 (7 bases). V was clipped by 4 bases and J by 2 bases, with 19 bases between them. CDR3 size: 16 residues. Germline V gene sequence: CDR1 SGHRS, CDR2 YFSETQ. Here the CDR3 reads CASSAGGGGEAYEQYF. CDR3 bases: TGCGCCAGCAGCGCTGGAGGGGGGGGCGAAGCCTACGAGCAGTACTTC.

This clone has a single count. The gene calls are TRBV14 and TRBJ2-1; D not resolved. V was shortened by 0 bases and J by 10 bases, with 19 bases between the two germline ends. This CDR3 is built from 16 residues. CDR1 SGHDN and CDR2 FVKESK come from the germline V gene. CDR3 sequence reads: CASSQDPASPLREQFF. In nucleotides, the CDR3 is TGTGCCAGCAGCCAAGATCCAGCGTCACCACTCAGAGAGCAGTTCTTC.

This chain uses TRBV19 with TRBJ2-7; D not resolved. Germline values: CDR1 LNHDA, CDR2 SQIVND (reference sequence). Between the trimmed V and J ends, which lost 1 base and 1 base, there was a span of 5 bases. This CDR3 is built from 13 residues. The CDR3 sequence: CASSIGQSYEQYF. The CDR3 nucleotides are TGTGCCAGTAGTATAGGTCAATCCTACGAGCAGTACTTC.

The CDR3 protein is CASSSRNRGGGNTIYF. CDR3 in DNA: TGTGCCAGCAGCTCTCGGAACAGGGGCGGCGGAAACACCATATATTTT. This rearrangement joins TRBV7-2 to TRBJ1-3, with 7 bases identical to TRBD1. This CDR3 comprises 16 residues. The junction had 10 bases not matched to a gene; V was cut back by 4 bases and J by 4 bases. Germline assignment: CDR1 SGHTA and CDR2 FQGNSA.

This chain uses TRBV7-9 with TRBJ1-1; D is perhaps TRBD1 (6 bases). The CDR3 consists of 15 residues. The ends were cut back, 3 bases at V and 2 bases at J, with 13 bases in the middle. CDR1 SEHNR and CDR2 FQNEAQ come from the germline V gene (reference sequence). DNA for the CDR3: TGTGCCAGCAGCTTCTACGGACAGACCAACACTGAAGCTTTCTTT. It yields the protein CASSFYGQTNTEAFF.

This chain joins TRBV19 and TRBJ2-1, with 8 bases lining up with TRBD1. CDR1 and CDR2 from the germline V gene are LNHDA and SQIVND (reference sequence). The CDR3 consists of 15 residues. The V gene end was trimmed by 5 bases and the J gene end by 5 bases; junction bases not matched to a gene: 8. CDR3 sequence: CASSLGGQGNNEQFF. The CDR3 nucleotides read TGTGCCAGTAGTCTCGGAGGACAGGGAAACAATGAGCAGTTCTTC. Combining the CDR3 with reference TRBV19 and TRBJ2-1 gives the whole variable domain DGGITQSPKYLFRKEGQNVTLSCEQNLNHDAMYWYRQDPGQGLRLIYYSQIVNDFQKGDIAEGYSVSREKKESFPLTVTSAQKNPTAFYLCASSLGGQGNNEQFFGPGTRLTVL.

The rearrangement uses TRBV29-1 and TRBJ1-2; possible D gene TRBD1, 5 bases. Germline CDR1 and CDR2: SQVTM and ANQGSEA. The CDR3 is 12 amino acids. V was pared by 4 bases and J by 3 bases, with 9 bases between. DNA for the CDR3: TGCAGCGTTGCAGGCAGGGACTATGGCTACACCTTC. This gives the protein CSVAGRDYGYTF.

The V gene is TRBV6-4, the J gene TRBJ2-3, with D unclear. CDR3 length equals 15 residues. V was shortened by 5 bases and J by 1 base, with 13 bases between the two germline ends. Germline-derived CDR1 and CDR2 are MRHNA and SNTAGT. The CDR3 DNA follows: TGTGCCAGCAGTTACCCCCCACGGGGCACAGATACGCAGTATTTT. Encoded protein: CASSYPPRGTDTQYF.

This rearrangement joins TRBV9 to TRBJ2-3, with D perhaps matching TRBD2 (6 bases). Germline V gene data show CDR1 as SGDLS and CDR2 as YYNGEE. The CDR3 runs 15 residues. Trimming took 4 bases from V and 6 from J, leaving 18 bases between them. CDR3 loop: CASSLRAGKGDTQYF. In DNA form, the CDR3 reads TGTGCCAGCAGCCTCCGGGCGGGAAAAGGGGATACGCAGTATTTT.

The chain joins TRBV24-1 to TRBJ2-7; 9 bases line up with TRBD2. J lost 4 bases, V lost 2 bases, and 8 bases had no gene match. CDR1 and CDR2 (germline): KGHDR, SFDVKD. This CDR3 has 16 amino acids. The CDR3, as DNA: TGTGCCACCAGTGATTCCTCTACTAGCGGGCGTTACGAGCAGTACTTC. It is translated as CATSDSSTSGRYEQYF.

The chain uses TRBV9 and TRBJ1-1; D is unresolved. The ends were cut back, 0 bases at V and 0 bases at J, with 12 bases in the middle. Germline lookup yields CDR1 SGDLS and CDR2 YYNGEE. This CDR3 contains 16 residues. CDR3 nucleotide sequence: TGTGCCAGCAGCGTAGGAGTTGGTGGGCTGAACACTGAAGCTTTCTTT. Translation gives CASSVGVGGLNTEAFF.

The chain joins TRBV3-1 (or the pseudogene TRBV3-2) to TRBJ1-6; no clear D gene. The V gene lost 3 bases and the J gene lost 10 bases, with 16 bases spanning the gap. The germline CDR1 and CDR2 sequences are LGHDT and YNNKEL (reference sequence). CDR3 length equals 15 residues. DNA for the CDR3: TGTGCCAGCAGCCAGGCCCTCAGCGGAGGGTCACCCCTCCACTTT. Its translation is CASSQALSGGSPLHF.

The chain links TRBV2 to TRBJ2-3; 9 nucleotides line up with TRBD2. Germline loops: CDR1 SNHLY, CDR2 FYNNEI. V trimming: 9 bases; J trimming: 4 bases; junction bases outside the gene matches: 8. This CDR3 has 14 amino acids. CDR3 loop: CASAGTSIADTQYF. CDR3 DNA sequence: TGTGCCAGTGCCGGGACTAGCATTGCAGATACGCAGTATTTT.